The clone carrying this T cell receptor beta chain was counted at least ten times. Its antigen is not identified. These data come from a study of CD8+CD57+ T cells in acquired aplastic anemia. General study results and limits: Between patients and controls, some 31 CD8+ CDR3 sequences were found in common.

Unmatched junction bases numbered 8, after V lost 3 bases and J lost 6 bases. The CDR3 contains 15 residues. The germline V gene has CDR1 SGDLS and CDR2 YYNGEE. For sequencing, patients were chosen who had shown expansion of CD8+CD57+ cells by flow cytometry. Genomic DNA acted as the template from which TCR beta VDJ combination and CDR3 sequence profiling were carried out. TCRdb itself ran the reads through MiXCR, one entry per CDR3 protein. The sample lists roughly 500,000 distinct CDR3 sequences, approximately 32% seen once, with less than 0.85% in the top ten. This clonotype was obtained from a human donor with aplastic anemia. This rearrangement joins TRBV9 to TRBJ1-2, with 10 bases identical to TRBD1. Sequenced material: sorted CD4+, CD8+, or CD8+CD57+ T cells (not recorded which) from PBMCs. The CDR3 DNA reads as TGTGCCAGCAGCGGACCTGACAGGGGGCCCAATGGCTACACCTTC. Protein: CASSGPDRGPNGYTF.